Below, 18 T cell receptor beta chains from the same sample are listed, as sequenced in a study of CXCR3-negative and CXCR3-positive naive CD8 T cells. Through 5' RACE with UMI labels, the TRB cDNA libraries were prepared. TCRdb re-analyzed the 5' RACE reads; it lists each CDR3 protein once, without DNA. The sample has about 120,000 distinct CDR3 sequences. Study-level findings and limits: CXCR3-negative naive cells had less hydrophobic TRB CDR3s than did CXCR3-positive naive cells.

No antigen has been identified for these receptors. What was sequenced was naive CXCR3+ CD8+ T cells from blood. Regarding subset: CD45RO-CCR7+CD27+CD95- naive CD8+ T cells expressing CXCR3 (TNR3+). The receptors come from a human donor in good health. Some clones in this sample may be carry-over from other donors' samples.

The chain is built from TRBV6-2 or TRBV6-3 and TRBJ1-6; there is no DNA to check the TCRdb D call of TRBD1. CDR3 length: 15 amino acids. The germline V gene encodes CDR1 MNHEY and CDR2 SVGEGT. This chain's CDR3 is CASTAGEGAASPLHF.

This chain links TRBV12-3 or TRBV12-4 with TRBJ2-7; TCRdb lists TRBD1, though no DNA is available to test this call. This CDR3 is 13 amino acids long. CDR3 region: CASSLYRDYEQYF.

The V call is TRBV7-8, the J call TRBJ1-2; TCRdb picks TRBD1, but there is no DNA to check that call. Germline lookup yields CDR1 SGHVS and CDR2 FQNEAQ. CDR3 length: 15 amino acids. CDR3 amino acids: CASSSVTGAFYGYTF.

The rearrangement joins TRBV6-5 to TRBJ1-1. The CDR3 is 16 residues long. Germline-derived CDR1 and CDR2 are MNHEY and SVGAGI. The CDR3 region is CASTDLPNGLSTEAFF.

V and J are TRBV9 and TRBJ2-1; the TRBD1 assignment by TCRdb is unverifiable without DNA. Germline values: CDR1 SGDLS, CDR2 YYNGEE. There are 14 residues in the CDR3. The CDR3 sequence: CASSVEDRVDEQFF.

The J gene is TRBJ2-7, the V gene TRBV21-1; TCRdb's D call of TRBD1 is untestable without DNA. TRBV21-1 is annotated as a pseudogene. The CDR3 has 22 residues. CDR3 region: CASSKVVTGTGDRSLGEYEQYF.

This sequence joins TRBV5-5 and TRBJ2-7. CDR1 and CDR2 (germline): SGHKS, YYEKEE (reference sequence). CDR3 length equals 13 residues. CDR3 amino acids: CASSQLPAYEQYF.

This chain links TRBV6-4 with TRBJ1-6; TCRdb picks TRBD1, but there is no DNA to check that call. The CDR3 has 14 amino acids. Germline assignment: CDR1 MRHNA and CDR2 SNTAGT. The CDR3 is CASSDTGSNSPLHF.

The chain links TRBV20-1 to TRBJ1-1. This CDR3 has 17 residues. Germline V gives CDR1 DFQATT, CDR2 SNEGSKA (reference sequence). CDR3: CSARVVISVRMNTEAFF.

This sequence joins TRBV15 and TRBJ2-7. The CDR3 covers 11 residues. Germline lookup yields CDR1 LNHNV and CDR2 YYDKDF (reference sequence). CDR3 protein: CATSRGYEQYF. Complete variable domain (other parts from reference TRBV15 and TRBJ2-7): DAMVIQNPRYQVTQFGKPVTLSCSQTLNHNVMYWYQQKSSQAPKLLFHYYDKDFNNEADTPDNFQSRRPNTSFCFLDIRSPGLGDTAMYLCATSRGYEQYFGPGTRLTVT.

The rearrangement links TRBV25-1 to TRBJ1-1. CDR3 length equals 14 residues. CDR1 and CDR2 (germline): MGHDK, SYGVNS. The CDR3 loop is CASRYSGTRTEAFF.

This chain's CDR3 is CAVRERRAGNTGELFF. The gene calls are TRBV6-4 and TRBJ2-2. The CDR3 consists of 16 residues. CDR1 MRHNA and CDR2 SNTAGT come from the germline V gene.

V usage is TRBV24-1 and J usage is TRBJ2-3; without DNA, the TCRdb call of TRBD1 cannot be checked. The germline V gene encodes CDR1 KGHDR and CDR2 SFDVKD. CDR3 length: 16 amino acids. The CDR3 loop is CATSDSPTELTDTQYF.

CDR3 amino acids: CASSWGWELLADQETQYF. This chain joins TRBV6-2 or TRBV6-3 and TRBJ2-5; TCRdb reports TRBD2, a call that lacks DNA to check it against. Germline-derived CDR1 and CDR2 are MNHEY and SVGEGT. The CDR3 length is 18 residues.

This chain uses TRBV7-9 with TRBJ1-1. The CDR3 has 12 residues. Germline CDR1 is SEHNR and CDR2 is FQNEAQ (reference sequence). This CDR3 is CASTEARGEAFF.

The V gene is TRBV27, the J gene TRBJ1-6; TCRdb's D call of TRBD1 is untestable without DNA. Per germline, CDR1 MNHEY and CDR2 SMNVEV (reference sequence). The CDR3 contains 13 residues. The chain's CDR3 is CASMTRGNSPLHF.

The chain couples TRBV19 to TRBJ2-7. This CDR3 has 16 residues. CDR1 is LNHDA, CDR2 SQIVND, per germline (reference sequence). CDR3 residues: CASSDGPPGSSYEQYF.

The chain has TRBV29-1 and TRBJ2-1; TCRdb lists TRBD2, though no DNA is available to test this call. This CDR3 spans 14 amino acids. CDR1 SQVTM and CDR2 ANQGSEA come from the germline V gene. CDR3 residues: CSVESSAFSHEQFF.